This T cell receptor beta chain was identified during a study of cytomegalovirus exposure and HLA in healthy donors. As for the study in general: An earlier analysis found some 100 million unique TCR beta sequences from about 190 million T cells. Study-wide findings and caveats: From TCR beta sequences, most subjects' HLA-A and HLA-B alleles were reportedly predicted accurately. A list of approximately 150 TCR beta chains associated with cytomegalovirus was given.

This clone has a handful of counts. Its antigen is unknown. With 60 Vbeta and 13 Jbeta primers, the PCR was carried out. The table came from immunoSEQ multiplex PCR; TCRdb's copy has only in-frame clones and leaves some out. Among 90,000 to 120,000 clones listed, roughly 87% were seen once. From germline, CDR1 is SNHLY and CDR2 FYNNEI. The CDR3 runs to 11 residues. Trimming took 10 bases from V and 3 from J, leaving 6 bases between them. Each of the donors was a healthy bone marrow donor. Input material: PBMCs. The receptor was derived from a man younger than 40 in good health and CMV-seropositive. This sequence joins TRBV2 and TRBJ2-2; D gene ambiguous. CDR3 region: CAIRDTGELFF. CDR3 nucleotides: TGTGCCATCCGGGACACCGGGGAGCTGTTTTTT.